This TCR beta chain was documented in a study of T cells after yellow fever vaccination. About the research overall: Low-cell-number fractions were prepared with SMART-Seq v4 Ultra Low Input.

CDR3 length: 15 amino acids. Trimming removed 1 base at V and 5 bases at J, with 16 bases between. Germline V gene sequence: CDR1 DFQATT, CDR2 SNEGSKA (reference sequence). Broader study findings: By day 5 rather than day 15, the secondary response had peaked, though it was weaker. Overlap between CD4 and CD8 compartments was detected for a small share of clonotypes.

TCRdb re-called the 5' RACE reads through MiXCR, storing one row per CDR3 protein. The table has around 350,000 distinct CDR3 sequences, 11% seen once; the top ten hold 18%. On this clonotype itself: Its antigen is unknown.

The clonotype was recovered from a young man who received the YFV17D yellow fever vaccine. The sequencing here drew on PBMCs, taken on the day of the first yellow fever vaccination. The chain links TRBV20-1 to TRBJ2-3, with D possibly being TRBD1 (5 bases). In DNA, the CDR3 is TGCAGTGCTAGAGGGCCTCCTGGGGCCGGAGATACGCAGTATTTT. Residues: CSARGPPGAGDTQYF.